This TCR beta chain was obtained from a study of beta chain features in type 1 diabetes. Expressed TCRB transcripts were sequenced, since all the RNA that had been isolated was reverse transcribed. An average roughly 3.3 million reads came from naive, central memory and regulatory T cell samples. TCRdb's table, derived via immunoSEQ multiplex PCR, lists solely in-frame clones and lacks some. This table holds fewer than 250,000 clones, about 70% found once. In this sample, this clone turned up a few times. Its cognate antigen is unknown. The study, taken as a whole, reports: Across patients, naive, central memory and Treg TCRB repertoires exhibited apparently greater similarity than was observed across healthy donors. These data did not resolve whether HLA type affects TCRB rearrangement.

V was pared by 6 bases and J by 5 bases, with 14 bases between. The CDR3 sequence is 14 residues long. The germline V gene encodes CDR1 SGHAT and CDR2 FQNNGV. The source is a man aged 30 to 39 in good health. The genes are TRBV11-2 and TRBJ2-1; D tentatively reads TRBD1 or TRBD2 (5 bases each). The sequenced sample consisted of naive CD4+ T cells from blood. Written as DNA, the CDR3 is TGTGCCAGCAGAGGACTCAAGGGGAACAATGAGCAGTTCTTC. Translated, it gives CASRGLKGNNEQFF.